This T cell receptor beta chain was retrieved from a study of blood T cell repertoires in COVID-19. Overall study context: Acute-phase and convalescent COVID-19 samples originated in the United States, Italy and Spain.

CDR1 and CDR2 from the germline V gene are SEHNR and FQNEAQ (reference sequence). The CDR3 contains 13 residues. Trimming took 3 bases from V and 7 from J, leaving 12 bases between them. Repertoires were generated with immunoSEQ multiplex PCR, while TCRdb's copy carries only in-frame clones and drops some. The sample records around 230,000 clones, 75% to 90% being singletons. The sample was peripheral blood. The receptor was isolated from a man aged 30 to 39 who had recovered from COVID-19. The genes are TRBV7-9 and TRBJ1-1, with D perhaps TRBD1 (5 bases). The chain's CDR3 is CASSFRQGGEAFF. The CDR3 DNA reads TGTGCCAGCAGCTTCCGGCAGGGAGGTGAAGCTTTCTTT.